This TCR beta chain was observed in a study of blood T cell repertoires in COVID-19 (dated by TCRdb to 2018 to 2020). Some background on the complete study: The collaborator samples originated in the United States, Italy and Spain and spanned the acute and convalescent phases of COVID-19. The prospective study material was composed of cDNA or gDNA derived from T cells, B-cell-depleted T cells, or PBMCs. Subjects who had been exposed to COVID-19, were actively infected with it, or had recovered from it provided the deeply sampled blood TCRbeta repertoires that made up the dataset. The repertoires were made available in a free public database intended to serve as a resource for research on the immune response to SARS-CoV-2. The samples were drawn from two sources: the first 160 participants of the ongoing ImmuneRACE study, and over 1,000 subjects contributed by 6 global collaborators. A de-identified subject ID, COVID-19 status, age in years and sex were almost always included in the sample metadata. Where available, HLA class I and class II types were taken from metadata supplied by the sample provider and were not determined by assay-based typing.

As to this clone: Its target antigen remains unknown. Within one base of it there is no much larger clone, and no base qualities were kept.

The paper's findings and limits, for the study overall: Clinical and demographic metadata were provided uncurated, with the amount varying by source and participant.

Each collaborating institution followed its own protocols to collect whole blood in K2EDTA tubes. For TCRbeta analysis, collaborators shipped samples as frozen whole blood, isolated PBMCs, or DNA extracted from either of those sample types. The immunoSEQ Assay, a bias-controlled multiplex PCR, was used to amplify TCRbeta CDR3 regions from genomic DNA. The authors processed their data as follows. Nucleated cell counts per sample were estimated from amplification of reference gene primers within the assay. Sequence reads were collapsed and filtered to measure the absolute abundance of every unique TCRbeta CDR3 rearrangement. For each sample, productive Simpson clonality was calculated as the square root of Simpson's diversity index over productive rearrangements. The table comes from immuneACCESS by way of TCRdb, which keeps in-frame sequences with V and J called. Part of the clones is missing from these tables; in studies checked, under half for an unresolved V gene and the rest for unknown reasons. V, J and clone size were drawn from that table, and D and trimming were deduced from the DNA. This sample gives 130,000 to 150,000 clones in total; 88% of them show up just once. About 1.7% of the sample lies in the top ten.

As encoded in the germline V gene, CDR1 is ENHRY while CDR2 is SYGVKD. V loses 0 bases, J loses 1 base, and the germline ends lie 11 bases apart. The CDR3 sequence holds 16 residues, the cysteine and phenylalanine included. The kept DNA is CDR3 alone, 48 bases in frame from the first base. The V and J genes are TRBV10-3 and TRBJ2-3; matching of 5 bases hints at TRBD2 as the D gene. The source of this sequence is a woman between 45 and 65 years old with acute or convalescent COVID-19. Sequencing was performed on peripheral blood. The sequenced DNA: TGTGCCATCAGTGAGTCCCCGGCCGGGGGCACAGATACGCAGTATTTT. The translation is CAISESPAGGTDTQYF.